This T cell receptor beta chain comes out of a study of CD8+ T cells in alopecia areata (dated by TCRdb to 2017 to 2018). About the study as a whole: The treated patients took part in an open-label pilot trial in which moderate-to-severe alopecia areata was treated with oral tofacitinib at 5 to 10 mg twice daily. Patients stayed on tofacitinib for 6 to 18 months and then had 6 months of follow-up off drug so that delayed response and recurrence could be assessed. The SALT score, which quantifies the percentage of affected scalp surface area, was used to measure disease severity in treated patients. In both human patients and the C3H/HeJ mouse model, the study applied high-throughput TCRbeta sequencing to look at T cell clonal expansion in alopecia areata. On the human side, TCRbeta sequencing was run on scalp tissue and on sorted CD4+ and CD8+ peripheral blood T cells from healthy controls and from alopecia areata patients with either patchy or totalis/universalis disease. Biopsies were taken from tofacitinib-treated patients at baseline and again at 4 and 24 weeks into treatment, and several of those patients also had a later scalp biopsy. Clonality in the scalp was compared among normal scalp (n=4), patchy alopecia areata scalp (n=8), and alopecia totalis/universalis scalp (n=8). RNA came from the PAXgene miRNA kit for fixed scalp, the miRNeasy kit for PBMCs, and the RNeasy kit for mouse skin. Amplification of TCRbeta CDR3 regions was done by immunoSEQ multiplex PCR using 35 Vbeta forward primers and 13 Jbeta reverse primers.

Libraries came from the immunoSEQ multiplex PCR assay. RNA was extracted from all samples and reverse transcribed into cDNA as template for TCR sequencing. SuperScript III was used for first-strand cDNA synthesis, primed with a 2:1 mix of oligo-dT and random hexamers. A synthetic immune receptor repertoire was used to gauge amplification bias, and whatever bias remained was removed computationally. In the authors' own workflow: Raw reads were preprocessed to remove errors, and CDR3 was defined by IMGT conventions from the conserved cysteine to phenylalanine. Clonality was computed as 1 minus the Shannon entropy, with the entropy normalized by log2 of the number of productive unique TCRs. Whether scalp clones were CD4 or CD8 was inferred by matching scalp TCRbeta sequences against CD4 and CD8 repertoires sorted from blood. The source is immuneACCESS, and TCRdb retained only in-frame sequences with V and J called. Part of the clones is not carried over; for the studies checked, unresolved V genes explain less than half of this, and the remainder is unexplained. That table is the source of V, J and clone size, and D and trimming were worked out from the DNA. The table for this sample lists more than 110,000 clones; around four fifths of them were counted only once. Jointly, the top ten make up roughly 25% of the sample.

The time point label here, explained by the study, means: 4 weeks on oral tofacitinib. The treatment or condition label for this specimen denotes: oral pan-JAK inhibitor, 5-10 mg twice daily. Lesional scalp punch biopsies and peripheral blood were obtained from alopecia areata patients. PBMCs were isolated by density centrifugation and stained for CD3, CD4 and CD8, and CD4+ and CD8+ T cells were sorted on a FACSAria. Summary of the overall study and its limitations: Because the treated cohort was small and had only one nonresponder, larger studies are needed to examine links between baseline CD8+ expansion and response. Resident alphabeta T cells in normal human skin are also sequenced, complicating scalp TCR repertoire analysis, unlike mouse skin dominated by gammadelta T cells. During tofacitinib treatment, many expanded lesional clones remained in scalp and blood, and this persistence may partly explain relapse after treatment is stopped. Lesional scalp, especially in alopecia totalis/universalis, showed higher clonality and more expanded CD8+ clones than normal scalp, suggesting antigenic drive. Compared with mice, TCR sequences shared between patients were less clear, possibly partly because of HLA diversity across the patient population. Scalp clonality and the number of expanded CD8+ clones among the top 100 scalp clones were significantly decreased by tofacitinib.

Based on the germline V gene, the CDR1 and CDR2 sequences are SGHDT and YYEEEE. The CDR3 goes from the cysteine to the phenylalanine over 11 residues. The entry retains the CDR3 DNA only, 33 bases that are in frame from base 1. Trimming takes 1 base from V and 6 bases from J, and the germline ends sit 2 bases apart. About this clone: Its antigen is not yet known. One base away there is no much larger clone; base qualities are not given.

This material consisted of CD8+ T cells sorted from blood, taken at week 4, from a patient treated with tofacitinib. This receptor was identified in a human donor with alopecia areata. The rearrangement combines TRBV5-6 with TRBJ2-1, with the D gene too uncertain to name. The sequenced DNA is TGTGCCAGCAGCTTGTCCAATGAGCAGTTCTTC. This yields the protein CASSLSNEQFF.